This T cell receptor beta chain was sequenced for a study of breast tumors, draining lymph nodes, adjacent tissues. Whole-study results and caveats: Tumor T cell lymph node origin was a supported hypothesis, not proven. Luminal-like breast cancer showed significantly higher tumor–nontumor repertoire similarity than basal-like.

Breast cancer patients provided tissue from their axillary draining lymph nodes. The length of the CDR3 is 17 residues. Looked up from germline, CDR1 is DFQATT and CDR2 is SNEGSKA (reference sequence). V shed 0 bases, J shed 3 bases, and the junction held 4 bases outside the gene matches. This clonotype has a count of ten or more. The antigen is not known. Each CDR3 protein is one row after TCRdb ran MiXCR on the multiplex PCR reads. The sample gives roughly 130,000 distinct CDR3 sequences, 20% of which show up once; about 3.7% is in the top ten. The chain has TRBV20-1 and TRBJ2-2, with TRBD2 matching 13 bases. The sequence came from a female donor with breast cancer. Some clones in this sample may be carry-over from other donors' samples. Sequenced input: axillary lymph node tissue. The CDR3 reads CSARDDGLAGDTGELFF. The CDR3 DNA reads TGCAGTGCTAGAGACGATGGACTAGCGGGGGACACCGGGGAGCTGTTTTTT.